These T cell receptor beta chains were read from a single sample in a study of blood T cell repertoires in COVID-19. Data came from immunoSEQ multiplex PCR; TCRdb stores just in-frame clones and leaves some out. Of roughly 59,000 clones listed, 80% to 85% were seen once; the top ten hold 15% to 18%. The sample consisted of peripheral blood. The receptors come from an elderly man with acute or convalescent COVID-19. Both conserved end residues are part of each CDR3. The order of the fields is clone size, V gene, J gene, D gene, CDR3 DNA, CDR3 protein. D genes are given only for firm matches. Rows may omit the clone size; those that give it use once, few, many or a size class.

>NA|TRBV30|TRBJ2-7|NA
TGTGCCTGGAGTGTAGCTATCTCCTACGAGCAGTACTTC
CAWSVAISYEQYF
>NA|TRBV28|TRBJ2-6|NA
TGTGCCAGCAGGTCGACAGGCGTCCACTCTGGGGCCAACGTCCTGACTTTC
CASRSTGVHSGANVLTF
>NA|TRBV14|TRBJ2-7|TRBD2
TGTGCCAGCAGCCTTCCGGGAGGCTACGAGCAGTACTTC
CASSLPGGYEQYF
>NA|TRBV6-5|TRBJ2-3|NA
TGTGCCAGCAGTTACGGGAGGACCTCGGGAGTAGATACGCAGTATTTT
CASSYGRTSGVDTQYF
>NA|TRBV7-3|TRBJ2-1|NA
TGTGCCAGCAGCTTAATTCACGGGGACAAAGAGCAGTTCTTC
CASSLIHGDKEQFF
>NA|TRBV19|TRBJ2-1|TRBD2
TGTGCCAGTAGTATAGTACGGGGGGACAATGAGCAGTTCTTC
CASSIVRGDNEQFF
>NA|TRBV25-1|TRBJ1-2|TRBD1
TGTGCCAGCAGTGAATTGGGCAGGGGGCTGGATGGCTACACCTTC
CASSELGRGLDGYTF
>NA|TRBV5-4|TRBJ1-6|NA
TGTGCCAGCAGCCCGAACATAAGACAGTCACCCCTCCACTTT
CASSPNIRQSPLHF
>NA|TRBV18|TRBJ1-1|NA
TGTGCCAGCTCACCACCGACAGTCACTGAAGCTTTCTTT
CASSPPTVTEAFF
>NA|TRBV7-3|TRBJ2-1|TRBD2
TGTGCCAGCAGCTTAAAAGGGGCGGGGACTAGCAGGAATGAGCAGTTCTTC
CASSLKGAGTSRNEQFF
>NA|TRBV6-6|TRBJ1-5|TRBD1
TGTGCCAGCAGTTCGGGACAGGGGGGAGAGTCCCAGCATTTT
CASSSGQGGESQHF
>NA|TRBV7-2|TRBJ2-2|NA
TGTGCCAGCAGCTTACAGGGGAACGCCGGGGAGCTGTTTTTT
CASSLQGNAGELFF
>once|TRBV7-2|TRBJ1-1|NA
TGTGCCAGCAGCTTAGAGGGAGTGGAGAACACTGAAGCTTTCTTT
CASSLEGVENTEAFF
>once|TRBV30|TRBJ1-6|NA
TGTGCCTGGAGTAAAACAAGGGGGAATTCACCCCTCCACTTT
CAWSKTRGNSPLHF
>NA|TRBV6-5|TRBJ1-2|NA
TGTGCCAGCAGCCAAGCGGGCCGCCACTATGGCTACACCTTC
CASSQAGRHYGYTF
>once|TRBV2|TRBJ1-1|NA
TGTGCCAGCAGTTTTCAGGGGAGGGTTACTGAAGCTTTCTTT
CASSFQGRVTEAFF
>few|TRBV10-3|TRBJ2-3|TRBD2
TGTGCCATCAGTGAGCCGGGAGGGGGGATTGCTAGCACAGATACGCAGTATTTT
CAISEPGGGIASTDTQYF
>few|TRBV12-3/TRBV12-4|TRBJ1-5|NA
TGTGCCAGCAGTTTAGCTGCGGATCAGCCCCAGCATTTT
CASSLAADQPQHF
>NA|TRBV7-9|TRBJ1-1|NA
TGTGCCAGCAGCTTAGATCTGGCTGTCACTGAAGCTTTCTTT
CASSLDLAVTEAFF
>NA|TRBV18|TRBJ2-2|NA
TGTGCCAGCTCAACTACAGGTTTTTTCGCCGGGGAGCTGTTTTTT
CASSTTGFFAGELFF
>many|TRBV5-6|TRBJ2-7|TRBD1
TGTGCCAGCAGCTCCGTGGACAGGGGCTACGAGCAGTACTTC
CASSSVDRGYEQYF
>NA|TRBV9|TRBJ2-1|NA
TGTGCCAGCAGCGTGGCTTTTGGCGGAGTTAACAATGAGCAGTTCTTC
CASSVAFGGVNNEQFF
>once|TRBV7-2|TRBJ2-1|NA
TGTGCCAGCAGCCCCCGAATGTTAGCGGTCTTAAGGGGCAATGAGCAGTTCTTC
CASSPRMLAVLRGNEQFF
>NA|TRBV15|TRBJ1-5|NA
TGTGCCACCAGCAGAGATCGATTTGGGGGGGTGGGTCAGCCCCAGCATTTT
CATSRDRFGGVGQPQHF
>NA|TRBV5-1|TRBJ2-1|TRBD2
TGCGCCAGCAGCCCACAAACTAGCGGGGGGACGAATGAGCAGTTCTTC
CASSPQTSGGTNEQFF
>NA|TRBV6-4|TRBJ2-2|TRBD2
TGTGCCAGTCAACTAGCGACAAACACCGGGGAGCTGTTTTTT
CASQLATNTGELFF
>once|TRBV6-5|TRBJ2-7|TRBD2
TGTGCCAGCAACTCCTTCGCGGGGGGTGCCGAGCAGTACTTC
CASNSFAGGAEQYF
>NA|TRBV19|TRBJ1-4|TRBD1
TGTGCCAGTAGTACGACAGGGCGGAAGAATGAAAAACTGTTTTTT
CASSTTGRKNEKLFF
>NA|TRBV24-1|TRBJ1-2|NA
TGTGCCACCAGTGATCGGGACACGAGTGGCTACACCTTC
CATSDRDTSGYTF
>NA|TRBV2|TRBJ1-2|TRBD1
TGTGCCAGCAGCCTCATTGAAGATTCCGGGACAGGGCTTGGCTACACCTTC
CASSLIEDSGTGLGYTF
>few|TRBV2|TRBJ2-2|NA
TGTGCCAGCAGACTGGAGATAGGCACCGGGGAGCTGTTTTTT
CASRLEIGTGELFF
>NA|TRBV24-1|TRBJ1-2|TRBD1
TGTGCCACCAGTGATATAACCCCAGGGGGCAGGGAAGGCTACACCTTC
CATSDITPGGREGYTF
>NA|TRBV15|TRBJ1-6|NA
TGTGCCACCAGCAGAGAACGGACTACAAGCACACCCCTCCACTTT
CATSRERTTSTPLHF
>NA|TRBV9|TRBJ1-2|TRBD1
TGTGCCAGCAGCGCCCAGGGGGGACTTAACTATGGCTACACCTTC
CASSAQGGLNYGYTF
>NA|TRBV24-1|TRBJ2-4|TRBD1
TGTGCCACCAGCCCTACTCCCGGGACAGGGAAAAACATTCAGTACTTC
CATSPTPGTGKNIQYF
>NA|TRBV7-8|TRBJ2-3|NA
TGTGCCAGCAGCTTAGCTTCGCGGTCAGATACGCAGTATTTT
CASSLASRSDTQYF